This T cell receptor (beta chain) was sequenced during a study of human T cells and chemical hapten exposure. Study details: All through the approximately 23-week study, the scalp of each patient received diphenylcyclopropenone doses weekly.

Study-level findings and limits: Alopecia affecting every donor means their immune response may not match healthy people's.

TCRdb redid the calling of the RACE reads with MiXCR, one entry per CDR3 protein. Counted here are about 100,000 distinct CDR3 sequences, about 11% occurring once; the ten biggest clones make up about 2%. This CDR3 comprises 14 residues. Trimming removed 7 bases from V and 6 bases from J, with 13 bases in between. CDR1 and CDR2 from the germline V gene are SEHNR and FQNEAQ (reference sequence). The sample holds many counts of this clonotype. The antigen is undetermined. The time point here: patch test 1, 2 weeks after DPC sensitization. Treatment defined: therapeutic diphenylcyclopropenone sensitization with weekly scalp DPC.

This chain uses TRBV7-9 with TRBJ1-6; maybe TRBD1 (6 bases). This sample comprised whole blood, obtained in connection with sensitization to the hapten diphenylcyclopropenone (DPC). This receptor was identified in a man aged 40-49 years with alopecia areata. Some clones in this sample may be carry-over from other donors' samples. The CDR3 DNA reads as TGTGCCAGCACCCTCGGACAGAGTAATTCACCCCTCCACTTT. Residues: CASTLGQSNSPLHF. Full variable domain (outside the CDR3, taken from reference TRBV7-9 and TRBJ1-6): DTGVSQNPRHKITKRGQNVTFRCDPISEHNRLYWYRQTLGQGPEFLTYFQNEAQLEKSRLLSDRFSAERPKGSFSTLEIQRTEQGDSAMYLCASTLGQSNSPLHFGNGTRLTVT.